This T cell receptor beta chain was found in a study of cytotoxic CD8 clonotypes in ibrutinib-treated CLL. Study context: Among the patients, 10 to 11 presented as relapsed/refractory and fewer than 16 as treatment-naive; about 17 showed unmutated IGHV. Partial response occurred in roughly 25 patients and complete response in 2; at median roughly 72 months, about 14 remained remitted and about twelve progressed. Investigators collected response samples after a median around twelve months of treatment, range 6 to 36. Whole-study results and caveats: Public clonotypes, rarely seen, contracted or held steady on treatment.

The repertoire was sequenced with immunoSEQ multiplex PCR; TCRdb's copy has only in-frame clones and lacks some. Here the sample spans some 300,000 clones, almost 80% being singletons. As for this clone: Its antigen is currently unknown.

The sequences come from PBMCs, collected before ibrutinib treatment. This clonotype originated in a human donor with chronic lymphocytic leukemia.

For the CDR3, the DNA is TGTGCCAGCAGCCGTGGGACAGGGATAACCGGGGAGCTGTTTTTT. Its translation is CASSRGTGITGELFF. This chain links TRBV4-2 with TRBJ2-2; 9 bases agree with TRBD1. Germline trimming cut 4 bases from V and 5 bases from J; bases unmatched to any gene: 5. The CDR3 length is 15 residues. CDR1 LGHNA and CDR2 YNFKEQ come from the germline V gene.